These T cell receptor beta chains were read from a single sample in a study of blood T cell repertoires in COVID-19. This table comes from immunoSEQ multiplex PCR, and its TCRdb copy is limited to in-frame clones, with some not included. The repertoire consists of about 120,000 clones, with about four fifths occurring once and the leading ten covering 4.5%. The sequencing input was peripheral blood. The source is a woman aged 70-85 years with acute or convalescent COVID-19. Each CDR3 is given with its conserved first and last residue. A D gene is named only where the DNA matches it firmly. Rows give clone size only sometimes, using once, few, many, or a class for an expanded clone.

TGTGCCAGCAGAGCAGGGGTGGGAGCTAATGAAAAACTGTTTTTT,CASRAGVGANEKLFF,TRBJ1-4,few,.,TRBV11-2
TGTGCCAGCAGCTTATCAGGGGACCAAGAGACCCAGTACTTC,CASSLSGDQETQYF,TRBJ2-5,.,.,TRBV7-2
TGTGCCAGCAGTTACGGGGACAGGGTAGGAGGCTACACCTTC,CASSYGDRVGGYTF,TRBJ1-2,.,TRBD1,TRBV6-2/TRBV6-3
TGTGCCAGCAGCTTAGCACTTGGAAACACCATATATTTT,CASSLALGNTIYF,TRBJ1-3,.,.,TRBV7-9
TGTGCCAGCAGTGTAATAGCGGAACCTCGGGGCTACACCTTC,CASSVIAEPRGYTF,TRBJ1-2,.,.,TRBV2
TGTGCCAGTTCAGGGGACCGCTTCCCTCTCCCCCAGCATTTT,CASSGDRFPLPQHF,TRBJ1-5,.,.,TRBV19
TGCAGCGTCCACCCCCAGAGGGCCAGGGACTTATCTGAAGCTTTCTTT,CSVHPQRARDLSEAFF,TRBJ1-1,once,.,TRBV29-1
TGTGCCAGCAGCCACAGGACAGGGCGGAGAAACACCATATATTTT,CASSHRTGRRNTIYF,TRBJ1-3,.,TRBD1,TRBV11-1
TGTGCCAGCAGCCCGCGGACAGGGAGGGACACTGAAGCTTTCTTT,CASSPRTGRDTEAFF,TRBJ1-1,.,TRBD1,TRBV9
TGTGCCTGGAGCTCCGGGACAGATAATTCACCCCTCCACTTT,CAWSSGTDNSPLHF,TRBJ1-6,.,TRBD1,TRBV30
TGTGCCAGCGGGGGGGCAGGTTTCGGAGAGCAGTACTTC,CASGGAGFGEQYF,TRBJ2-7,.,.,TRBV6-1
TGTGCCAGTAGTCCATCCGGGACAGCCGGGGGGACCCAGTACTTC,CASSPSGTAGGTQYF,TRBJ2-5,.,.,TRBV19
TGTGCCACCAGTGACGACAGGGCCACCGGCTACACCTTC,CATSDDRATGYTF,TRBJ1-2,.,TRBD1,TRBV24-1
TGCGCCAGCAGCCAAGATGCTTACAGGGGTGGTTCACCCCTCCACTTT,CASSQDAYRGGSPLHF,TRBJ1-6,.,TRBD1,TRBV4-3
TGCGCCAGCAGTCAATCAAGAGCGGGGTATAGCAATCAGCCCCAGCATTTT,CASSQSRAGYSNQPQHF,TRBJ1-5,.,.,TRBV23-1
TGTGCCAGCAGCCAAGTATTGACAGGGAATAACTATGGCTACACCTTC,CASSQVLTGNNYGYTF,TRBJ1-2,.,TRBD1,TRBV3-1/TRBV3-2
TGTGCCAGCAGCCCGTATAGCAATCAGCCCCAGCATTTT,CASSPYSNQPQHF,TRBJ1-5,.,.,TRBV6-5
TGCGCCAGCAGCTCGTCTCAGGGGAATTCACCCCTCCACTTT,CASSSSQGNSPLHF,TRBJ1-6,.,.,TRBV5-1
TGTGCCAGCACCCTATCTGGGGCAGGGGGCAATTCACCCCTCCACTTT,CASTLSGAGGNSPLHF,TRBJ1-6,few,TRBD1,TRBV7-2
TGTGCCAGCAGTGGGGACAGGGTCCTTAACTATGGCTACACCTTC,CASSGDRVLNYGYTF,TRBJ1-2,.,TRBD1,TRBV2
TGTGCCAGCTTCCCTGGGACAAGTTTCAATCAGCCCCAGCATTTT,CASFPGTSFNQPQHF,TRBJ1-5,once,.,TRBV6-5
TGTGCCAGCAGTTACTCCGAGTTAGGAGTCGAAGCTTTCTTT,CASSYSELGVEAFF,TRBJ1-1,.,.,TRBV6-6